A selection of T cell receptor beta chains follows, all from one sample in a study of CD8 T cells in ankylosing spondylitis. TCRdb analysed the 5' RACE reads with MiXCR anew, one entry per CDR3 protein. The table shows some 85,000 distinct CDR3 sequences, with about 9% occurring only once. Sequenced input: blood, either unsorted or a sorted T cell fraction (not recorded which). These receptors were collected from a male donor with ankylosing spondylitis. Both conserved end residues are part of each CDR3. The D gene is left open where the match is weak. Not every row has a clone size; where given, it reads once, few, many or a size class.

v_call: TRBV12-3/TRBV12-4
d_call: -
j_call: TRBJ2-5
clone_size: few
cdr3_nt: TGTGCCAGCAGTTTAGATCAGGGGAGGGAGACCCAGTACTTC
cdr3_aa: CASSLDQGRETQYF

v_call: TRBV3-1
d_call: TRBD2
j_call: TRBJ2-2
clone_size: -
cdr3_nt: TGTGCCAGCAGCCGAACTAGCGGCGGGGAGCTGTTTTTT
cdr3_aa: CASSRTSGGELFF

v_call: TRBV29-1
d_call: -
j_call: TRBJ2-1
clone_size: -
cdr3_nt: TGCAGGGGGGACCATGACAATGAGCAGTTCTTC
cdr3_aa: CRGDHDNEQFF

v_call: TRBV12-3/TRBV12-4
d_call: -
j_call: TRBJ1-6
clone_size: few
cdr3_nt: TGTGCCAGCAGCGATGGGAATTCACCCCTCCACTTT
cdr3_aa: CASSDGNSPLHF

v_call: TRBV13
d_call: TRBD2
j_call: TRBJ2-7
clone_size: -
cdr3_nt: TGTGCCAGCAGCGCAGAGGCGGGAGGGTCCTACGAGCAGTACTTC
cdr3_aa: CASSAEAGGSYEQYF

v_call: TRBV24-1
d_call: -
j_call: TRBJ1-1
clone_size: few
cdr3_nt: TGTGCCACCAGTCTAGGGGGGGTAGACACTGAAGCTTTCTTT
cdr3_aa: CATSLGGVDTEAFF

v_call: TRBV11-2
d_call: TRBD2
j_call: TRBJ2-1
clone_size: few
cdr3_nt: TGTGCCAGCAGCTTAGATCTGAAGACTAGCGGCCTCCTCCTCGGGAATGAGCAGTTCTTC
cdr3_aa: CASSLDLKTSGLLLGNEQFF

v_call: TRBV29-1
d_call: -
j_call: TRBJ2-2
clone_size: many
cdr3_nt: TGCAGCGTTGAAGATGCGGAGAGATGGACCGGGGAGCTGTTTTTT
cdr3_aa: CSVEDAERWTGELFF

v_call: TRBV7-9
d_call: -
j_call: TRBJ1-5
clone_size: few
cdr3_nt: TGTGCCAGCAGCTTAGCGTTGGTAAATCAGCCCCAGCATTTT
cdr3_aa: CASSLALVNQPQHF

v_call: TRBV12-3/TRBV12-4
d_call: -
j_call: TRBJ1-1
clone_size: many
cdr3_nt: TGTGCCAGCAGTTTGGGGTTAGAAGCTTTCTTT
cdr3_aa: CASSLGLEAFF

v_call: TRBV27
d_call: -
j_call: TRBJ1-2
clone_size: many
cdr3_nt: TGTGCCAGCAGTTTAATAGCGGGCTATGGCTACACCTTC
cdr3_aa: CASSLIAGYGYTF

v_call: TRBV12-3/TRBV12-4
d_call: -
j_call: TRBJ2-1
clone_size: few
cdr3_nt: TGTGCCAGCACTGCCGGGACATACTCCTACAATGAGCAGTTCTTC
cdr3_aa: CASTAGTYSYNEQFF

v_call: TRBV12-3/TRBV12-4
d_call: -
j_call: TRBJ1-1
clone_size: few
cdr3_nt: TGTGCCAGCAGTCTGGGACTCAGGTGGGGGAGGACTGAAGCTTTCTTT
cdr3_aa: CASSLGLRWGRTEAFF

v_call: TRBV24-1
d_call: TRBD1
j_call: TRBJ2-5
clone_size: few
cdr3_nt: TGTGCCACCAGTGATACAGGGGGACAAGAGACCCAGTACTTC
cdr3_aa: CATSDTGGQETQYF

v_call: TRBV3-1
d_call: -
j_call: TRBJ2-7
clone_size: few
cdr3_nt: TGTGCCAGCAGCCAAGATCCACTTATACGTATTCTCAACGAGCAGTACTTC
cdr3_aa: CASSQDPLIRILNEQYF

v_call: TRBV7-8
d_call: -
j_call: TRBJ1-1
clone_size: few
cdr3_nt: TGTGCCAGCCGCTCTTTCGAAGGGTTCACTGAAGCTTTCTTT
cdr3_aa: CASRSFEGFTEAFF

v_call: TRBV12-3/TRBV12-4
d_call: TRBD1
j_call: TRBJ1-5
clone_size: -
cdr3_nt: TGTGCCAGCAGACCCGGGACAGGGGTACTCAATCAGCCCCAGCATTTT
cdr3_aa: CASRPGTGVLNQPQHF

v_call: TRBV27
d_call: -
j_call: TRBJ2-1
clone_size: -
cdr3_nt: TGTGCCAGCAGTTTCGGGTTAGGGTACAATGAGCAGTTCTTC
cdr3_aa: CASSFGLGYNEQFF

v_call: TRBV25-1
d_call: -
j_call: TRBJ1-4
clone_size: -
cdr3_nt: TGTGCCAGCAGTGAACCACCGACAGGCCCTAGTGAAAAACTGTTTTTT
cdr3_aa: CASSEPPTGPSEKLFF

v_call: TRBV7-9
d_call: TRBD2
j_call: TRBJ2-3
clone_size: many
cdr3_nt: TGTGCCAGCAGCCATCCTAGCGGACCCTGGGATACGCAGTATTTT
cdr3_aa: CASSHPSGPWDTQYF

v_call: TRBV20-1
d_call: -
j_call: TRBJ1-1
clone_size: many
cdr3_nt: TGCAGTGCTAGATCCCCCCGGGCCTTTAACACTGAAGCTTTCTTT
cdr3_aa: CSARSPRAFNTEAFF

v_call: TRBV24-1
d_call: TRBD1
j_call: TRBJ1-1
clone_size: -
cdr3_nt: TGTGCCACCGGTACAGGGGAGGGCACTGAAGCTTTCTTT
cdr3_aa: CATGTGEGTEAFF

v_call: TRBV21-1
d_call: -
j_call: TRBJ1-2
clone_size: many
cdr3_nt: TGTGCCAGCCGCTCCCGGGACAAATTCTTGTATGGCTACACCTTC
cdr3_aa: CASRSRDKFLYGYTF

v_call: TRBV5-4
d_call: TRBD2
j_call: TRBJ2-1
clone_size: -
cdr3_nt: TGTGCCAGCAGCTTGCCGATAGCGGGAGAGTTCAATGAGCAGTTCTTC
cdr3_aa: CASSLPIAGEFNEQFF

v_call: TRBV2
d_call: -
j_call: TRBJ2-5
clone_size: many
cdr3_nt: TGTGCCAGCAGTGAAGGGGTGACAGTCTTCGAGACCCAGTACTTC
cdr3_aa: CASSEGVTVFETQYF

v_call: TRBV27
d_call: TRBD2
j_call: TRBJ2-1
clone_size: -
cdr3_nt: TGTGCCAGCAGTTTGACTAGCGGGAGGGCCTATGAGCAGTTCTTC
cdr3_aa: CASSLTSGRAYEQFF

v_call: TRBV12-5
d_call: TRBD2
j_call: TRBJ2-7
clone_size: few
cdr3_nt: TGTGCTAGTGGTCCGGGACTAGCCTCGATCGAGCAGTACTTC
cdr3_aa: CASGPGLASIEQYF